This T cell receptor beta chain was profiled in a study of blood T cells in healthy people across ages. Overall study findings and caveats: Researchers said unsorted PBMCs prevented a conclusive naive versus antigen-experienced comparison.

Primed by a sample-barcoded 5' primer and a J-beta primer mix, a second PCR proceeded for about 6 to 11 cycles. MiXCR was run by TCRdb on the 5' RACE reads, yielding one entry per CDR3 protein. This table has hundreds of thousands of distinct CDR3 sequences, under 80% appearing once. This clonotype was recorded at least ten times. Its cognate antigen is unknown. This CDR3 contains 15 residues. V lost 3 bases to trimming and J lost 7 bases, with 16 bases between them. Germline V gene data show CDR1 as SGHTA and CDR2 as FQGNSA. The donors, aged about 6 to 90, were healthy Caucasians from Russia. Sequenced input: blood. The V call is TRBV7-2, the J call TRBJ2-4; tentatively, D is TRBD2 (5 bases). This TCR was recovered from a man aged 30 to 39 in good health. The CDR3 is CASSFAFGSGNIQYF. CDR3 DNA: TGTGCCAGCAGCTTTGCGTTCGGGTCGGGGAACATTCAGTACTTC.